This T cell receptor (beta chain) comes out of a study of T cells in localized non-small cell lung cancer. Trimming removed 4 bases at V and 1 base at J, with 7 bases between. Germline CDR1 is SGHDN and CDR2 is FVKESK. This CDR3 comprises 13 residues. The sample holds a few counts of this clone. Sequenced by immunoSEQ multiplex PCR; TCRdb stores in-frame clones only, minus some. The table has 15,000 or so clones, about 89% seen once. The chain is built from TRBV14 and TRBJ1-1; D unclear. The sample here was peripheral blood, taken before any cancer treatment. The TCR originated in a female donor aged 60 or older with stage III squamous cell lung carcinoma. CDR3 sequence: CASSRQANTEAFF. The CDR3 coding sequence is TGTGCCAGCAGCCGTCAGGCGAACACTGAAGCTTTCTTT.